These 29 T cell receptor beta chains were sequenced from one sample in a study of blood T cell repertoires in COVID-19 (TCRdb year 2020). Library prep was done by the immunoSEQ multiplex PCR assay. The table was pulled from immuneACCESS by TCRdb, which kept in-frame rearrangements only. Such tables lose some clones; where checked, under half of the loss comes from unresolved V genes, and the rest has no known cause. Across this sample there are under 150,000 clones, with less than 90% seen only once. 15% to 20% of the sample is held by the ten biggest clonotypes. Sequencing was performed on PBMCs or T cells enriched from blood (not recorded which). These receptor sequences come from a man younger than 40 who had recovered from COVID-19.

V usage is TRBV7-6 and J usage is TRBJ2-1, with D unclear. The germline V gene has CDR1 SGHVS and CDR2 FNYEAQ. V lost 1 base and J 5 bases, leaving 6 bases between the germline ends. The CDR3 is made up of 13 amino acids. CDR3 loop: CASSLGQNNEQFF. CDR3 in DNA: TGTGCCAGCAGCTTAGGGCAGAACAATGAGCAGTTCTTC.

The rearrangement uses TRBV9 and TRBJ1-5; D possibly corresponds to TRBD1 (5 bases). V gave up 0 bases and J gave up 4 bases, with 11 bases separating them. The CDR3 spans 15 residues. Germline V CDR1 and CDR2: SGDLS, YYNGEE. The CDR3 reads CASSVGIGANQPQHF. The CDR3 nucleotides read TGTGCCAGCAGCGTAGGGATTGGGGCAAATCAGCCCCAGCATTTT.

This clone was detected only a few times. The genes are TRBV6-1 and TRBJ1-5; 8 nucleotides agree with TRBD1. The CDR3 spans 16 residues. Germline trimming cut 3 bases from V and 0 bases from J; bases unmatched to any gene: 4. The germline V gene encodes CDR1 MNHNS and CDR2 SASEGT. The CDR3 coding sequence is TGTGCCAGCAGTGACCAAACAGGGGGTAGCAATCAGCCCCAGCATTTT. It encodes CASSDQTGGSNQPQHF.

This clone was picked up one time. The chain combines TRBV5-1 with TRBJ2-7; D is possibly TRBD2 (6 bases). The ends were cut back, 0 bases at V and 5 bases at J, with 12 bases in the middle. The V gene's germline CDR1 is SGHRS and CDR2 YFSETQ. The CDR3 totals 14 residues. CDR3 DNA sequence: TGCGCCAGCAGCTTGGGCGGGGCGCCTAACGAGCAGTACTTC. Protein product: CASSLGGAPNEQYF.

This sequence joins TRBV5-1 and TRBJ2-1, with 9 bases fitting TRBD2. Trimming cost V 0 bases and J 5 bases; bases outside gene matches: 3. CDR3 length equals 15 residues. Germline lookup yields CDR1 SGHRS and CDR2 YFSETQ. This CDR3 is CASSLVSSGNNEQFF. In DNA, the CDR3 is TGCGCCAGCAGCTTGGTTTCTAGCGGGAACAATGAGCAGTTCTTC. Looking up the rest from reference TRBV5-1 and TRBJ2-1 gives the full variable domain: KAGVTQTPRYLIKTRGQQVTLSCSPISGHRSVSWYQQTPGQGLQFLFEYFSETQRNKGNFPGRFSGRQFSNSRSEMNVSTLELGDSALYLCASSLVSSGNNEQFFGPGTRLTVL.

The V gene is TRBV7-9, the J gene TRBJ1-1; TRBD1 might be the D (6 bases). Trimming removed 5 bases from V and 8 bases from J, with 12 bases in between. This CDR3 is 12 amino acids long. Germline CDR1 SEHNR, CDR2 FQNEAQ (reference sequence). CDR3 sequence: CASSPGVPEAFF. The CDR3 DNA sequence: TGTGCCAGCAGCCCAGGGGTACCGGAAGCTTTCTTT.

The chain has TRBV25-1 and TRBJ1-2, with 10 bases lining up with TRBD1. The CDR3 is 16 amino acids. In germline, CDR1 is MGHDK, CDR2 SYGVNS. V was pared by 6 bases and J by 2 bases, with 9 bases of the junction left unmatched. The CDR3 DNA is TGTGCCAGCAGGGAGGACAGGGGGTTTGGAAACTATGGCTACACCTTC. It codes for CASREDRGFGNYGYTF.

The chain combines TRBV6-4 with TRBJ2-3; 9 bases match TRBD2. The CDR3 runs 15 residues. Germline trimming cut 2 bases from V and 6 bases from J; bases unmatched to any gene: 6. CDR1 and CDR2 (germline): MRHNA, SNTAGT. The CDR3 spells CASSDLAGKVDTQYF. The CDR3, as DNA: TGTGCCAGCAGTGACCTAGCGGGGAAGGTTGATACGCAGTATTTT.

J is TRBJ2-5 and V is TRBV5-1, with D unclear. The CDR3 has 15 amino acids. V was shortened by 0 bases and J by 4 bases, with 13 bases between the two germline ends. The germline gives CDR1 SGHRS, CDR2 YFSETQ. The CDR3 loop is CASSLGALAGETQYF. CDR3 DNA sequence: TGCGCCAGCAGCTTGGGCGCGCTCGCCGGAGAGACCCAGTACTTC. The full variable domain, with the rest looked up from reference TRBV5-1 and TRBJ2-5, is KAGVTQTPRYLIKTRGQQVTLSCSPISGHRSVSWYQQTPGQGLQFLFEYFSETQRNKGNFPGRFSGRQFSNSRSEMNVSTLELGDSALYLCASSLGALAGETQYFGPGTRLLVL.

The V call is TRBV4-1, the J call TRBJ1-2, with D possibly being TRBD1 (6 bases). The V end was cut by 3 bases, the J end by 0 bases, with 17 bases between. The CDR3 is 17 amino acids. CDR1 and CDR2 (germline): MGHRA, YSYEKL. The CDR3 is CASSQGRSRGSNYGYTF. In DNA, the CDR3 is TGCGCCAGCAGCCAGGGGCGGTCCAGGGGCTCTAACTATGGCTACACCTTC.

V and J are TRBV19 and TRBJ1-1; 8 nucleotides agree with TRBD1. V lost 5 bases to trimming and J lost 6 bases; unmatched junction nucleotides: 5. This CDR3 has 13 amino acids. Germline CDR1 and CDR2: LNHDA and SQIVND (reference sequence). The CDR3 reads CASSDRGNAEAFF. Written as DNA, the CDR3 is TGTGCCAGTAGTGACAGGGGCAACGCTGAAGCTTTCTTT.

This clone was seen repeatedly, ten times or more. The chain is built from TRBV6-1 and TRBJ2-3; 12 bases map to TRBD1. Trimming at V came to 2 bases and at J to 5 bases, leaving 5 bases not matched to a gene. CDR3 length: 16 residues. Germline CDR1 reads MNHNS; CDR2 reads SASEGT. The CDR3 nucleotides are TGTGCCAGCAGTGAACCGGGACAGGGGGCTAGAGATACGCAGTATTTT. It encodes CASSEPGQGARDTQYF.

The chain recombines TRBV5-4 with TRBJ2-7; 7 positions agree with TRBD2. CDR1 and CDR2 from the germline V gene are SGHNT and YYREEE (reference sequence). V shed 0 bases, J shed 0 bases, and the junction held 3 bases outside the gene matches. The CDR3 extends over 15 amino acids. CDR3 region: CASSLVGGGSYEQYF. CDR3 coding DNA: TGTGCCAGCAGCTTGGTCGGCGGGGGCTCCTACGAGCAGTACTTC. Looking up the rest from reference TRBV5-4 and TRBJ2-7 gives the full variable domain: ETGVTQSPTHLIKTRGQQVTLRCSSQSGHNTVSWYQQALGQGPQFIFQYYREEENGRGNFPPRFSGLQFPNYSSELNVNALELDDSALYLCASSLVGGGSYEQYFGPGTRLTVT.

This chain uses TRBV27 with TRBJ1-2; TRBD1 might be the D (5 bases). Trimming stripped 6 bases from V and 4 bases from J, with 21 bases between. Looked up from germline, CDR1 is MNHEY and CDR2 is SMNVEV (reference sequence). The CDR3 is made up of 16 amino acids. The CDR3 coding sequence is TGTGCCAGCAGCCCCGGGATGGTGGAGGGGTTCTATGGCTACACCTTC. This codes for CASSPGMVEGFYGYTF.

The chain combines TRBV4-1 with TRBJ1-2; weak D call: TRBD1 (5 bases). V lost 0 bases and J 4 bases, leaving 12 bases between the germline ends. This CDR3 region has 15 residues. Germline V CDR1 and CDR2: MGHRA, YSYEKL. The CDR3 sequence: CASSQDRGTLYGYTF. The CDR3 region has the DNA TGCGCCAGCAGCCAAGATCGGGGGACTCTCTATGGCTACACCTTC.

V and J are TRBV5-1 and TRBJ2-7; the match to TRBD2 covers 8 bases. The CDR3 spans 16 residues. V shed 0 bases, J shed 0 bases, and the junction held 5 bases outside the gene matches. CDR1 and CDR2 (germline): SGHRS, YFSETQ. CDR3 DNA sequence: TGCGCCAGCAGCTTGGACGGCGGGGGGAGCTCCTACGAGCAGTACGTC. Its protein is CASSLDGGGSSYEQYV.

The rearrangement links TRBV6-4 to TRBJ1-5; D gene unclear. The V end lost 3 bases, the J end lost 0 bases, and 3 bases lay between the germline ends. This CDR3 has 13 residues. CDR1 and CDR2 from the germline V gene are MRHNA and SNTAGT. The CDR3: CASSEASNQPQHF. The DNA for the CDR3 is TGTGCCAGCAGTGAAGCTAGCAATCAGCCCCAGCATTTT.

The CDR3 loop is CAWSVPGGAYEQYF. The CDR3 DNA follows: TGTGCCTGGAGTGTACCCGGGGGGGCCTACGAGCAGTACTTC. V and J are TRBV30 and TRBJ2-7; TRBD2 aligns across 8 bases. This CDR3 contains 14 residues. V lost 0 bases to trimming and J lost 2 bases; unmatched junction nucleotides: 3. The germline V gene has CDR1 GTSNPN and CDR2 SVGIG (reference sequence). The full variable domain, in which reference TRBV30 and TRBJ2-7 provide the parts outside the CDR3, is SQTIHQWPATLVQPVGSPLSLECTVEGTSNPNLYWYRQAAGRGLQLLFYSVGIGQISSEVPQNLSASRPQDRQFILSSKKLLLSDSGFYLCAWSVPGGAYEQYFGPGTRLTVT.

The rearrangement links TRBV9 to TRBJ2-3, with D unresolved. The CDR3 is made up of 15 amino acids. The V gene lost 5 bases and the J gene lost 3 bases, with 16 bases spanning the gap. CDR1 is SGDLS and CDR2 is YYNGEE in the germline V gene. CDR3 coding DNA: TGTGCCAGCAGGTCCTCGGTGAGTAGTACAGATACGCAGTATTTT. This encodes CASRSSVSSTDTQYF.

V usage is TRBV29-1 and J usage is TRBJ1-1; 9 nucleotides align to TRBD1. CDR3 length: 13 amino acids. V was clipped by 7 bases and J by 0 bases; unmatched bases: 3. Germline V gene sequence: CDR1 SQVTM, CDR2 ANQGSEA. CDR3 DNA sequence: TGCAGCGCCCGGGACAGGGTGAACACTGAAGCTTTCTTT. It is translated as CSARDRVNTEAFF.

The V and J genes are TRBV19 and TRBJ1-5; D ambiguous. This CDR3 spans 13 amino acids. V dropped 2 bases and J dropped 5 bases, with 7 bases sitting between them. Germline V gene data show CDR1 as LNHDA and CDR2 as SQIVND (reference sequence). The CDR3 DNA follows: TGTGCCAGTAGTATACGGGGTGATCAGCCCCAGCATTTT. This gives the protein CASSIRGDQPQHF.

This chain links TRBV19 with TRBJ1-4; D possibly corresponds to TRBD1 (5 bases). The germline V and J ends were trimmed by 6 bases and 3 bases, with 17 bases remaining between them. There are 16 residues in the CDR3. Germline CDR1 is LNHDA and CDR2 is SQIVND (reference sequence). The CDR3 sequence is CASSKDAGVANEKLFF. CDR3 DNA sequence: TGTGCCAGTAGCAAGGACGCGGGGGTAGCTAATGAAAAACTGTTTTTT.

The chain links TRBV3-1 (or the pseudogene TRBV3-2) to TRBJ1-4; D ambiguous. The V gene's germline CDR1 is LGHDT and CDR2 YNNKEL (reference sequence). CDR3 size: 13 residues. Trimming stripped 4 bases from V and 3 bases from J, with 6 bases between. CDR3 DNA: TGTGCCAGCAGCCCCAGGTCTAATGAAAAACTGTTTTTT. Its protein is CASSPRSNEKLFF.

The genes are TRBV9 and TRBJ2-2; 7 bases fit TRBD1. Germline V gene sequence: CDR1 SGDLS, CDR2 YYNGEE. J was trimmed by 1 base and V by 7 bases; bases with no gene match: 4. The CDR3 has 14 residues. In nucleotides, the CDR3 is TGTGCCAGCGCCCGGGACAGGAACACCGGGGAGCTGTTTTTT. Translation: CASARDRNTGELFF.

This chain uses TRBV7-9 with TRBJ2-7; 7 bases align to TRBD1. J lost 3 bases, V lost 0 bases, and 8 bases had no gene match. The germline CDR1 and CDR2 sequences are SEHNR and FQNEAQ (reference sequence). There are 16 residues in the CDR3. CDR3 sequence: CASSLAPVGQDYEQYF. In nucleotides, the CDR3 is TGTGCCAGCAGCTTAGCGCCTGTAGGACAGGACTACGAGCAGTACTTC.

This clone has just one count. V and J are TRBV7-9 and TRBJ1-1; 7 bases fit TRBD1. The CDR3 runs 13 residues. The J segment lost 3 bases and the V segment lost 8 bases, leaving 6 bases of the junction unmatched. The germline V gene encodes CDR1 SEHNR and CDR2 FQNEAQ (reference sequence). CDR3 protein: CASPRGEDTEAFF. The DNA of the CDR3 is TGTGCCAGCCCCAGGGGGGAGGACACTGAAGCTTTCTTT.

V and J are TRBV5-6 and TRBJ1-5; 8 nucleotides align to TRBD1. V was clipped by 4 bases and J by 6 bases; unmatched bases: 6. The CDR3 is 14 amino acids. Germline V gene data show CDR1 as SGHDT and CDR2 as YYEEEE. The CDR3 sequence is CASSHGQGGQPQHF. Here the CDR3 DNA reads TGTGCCAGCAGCCACGGACAGGGCGGTCAGCCCCAGCATTTT. The variable domain in full, completed from reference TRBV5-6 and TRBJ1-5, reads DAGVTQSPTHLIKTRGQQVTLRCSPKSGHDTVSWYQQALGQGPQFIFQYYEEEERQRGNFPDRFSGHQFPNYSSELNVNALLLGDSALYLCASSHGQGGQPQHFGDGTRLSIL.

This clone was observed once. The V and J genes are TRBV7-2 and TRBJ2-7, with TRBD1 matching over 10 bases. The J segment lost 2 bases and the V segment lost 5 bases, leaving 6 bases of the junction unmatched. This CDR3 is built from 15 residues. From germline, CDR1 is SGHTA and CDR2 FQGNSA. This CDR3 is CASSLGTGATYEQYV. Written as DNA, the CDR3 is TGTGCCAGCAGCCTCGGGACAGGGGCTACCTACGAGCAGTACGTC.

The rearrangement links TRBV30 to TRBJ2-1, with a possible D match to TRBD1 (6 bases). V shed 1 base and J shed 5 bases, with 9 bases lying between them. There are 13 residues in the CDR3. Looked up from germline, CDR1 is GTSNPN and CDR2 is SVGIG (reference sequence). CDR3 residues: CAWSGGRDNEQFF. Written as DNA, the CDR3 is TGTGCCTGGAGTGGGGGGCGCGACAATGAGCAGTTCTTC.